Listed below are T cell receptor beta chains from one sample, sequenced in a study of glioma-infiltrating T cells after dendritic cell vaccination. Produced via immunoSEQ multiplex PCR; TCRdb's table is partial and in-frame only. The sample records over 55,000 clones, approximately 80% being singletons. The sequencing here drew on blood, taken after dendritic cell vaccination. These receptors were collected from a human donor with glioblastoma. The CDR3 runs from the conserved cysteine through the conserved F or W. The D gene is left open where the match is weak. The size entry is marked missing in some rows and otherwise reads once, few, many or a size class.

TRBJ2-1	-	TRBV5-4	-	CASSLDQGSYNEQFF	TGTGCCAGCAGCTTGGACCAGGGGTCCTACAATGAGCAGTTCTTC
TRBJ1-2	once	TRBV6-5	-	CASSRFNYGYTF	TGTGCCAGCAGCCGGTTTAACTATGGCTACACCTTC
TRBJ1-5	-	TRBV6-6	-	CASTMGRVIQPQHF	TGTGCCAGCACTATGGGGAGGGTAATTCAGCCCCAGCATTTT
TRBJ2-1	-	TRBV27	-	CASSFTYNEQFF	TGTGCCAGCAGTTTTACCTACAATGAGCAGTTCTTC
TRBJ2-5	-	TRBV6-1	TRBD2	CASSEGTSGGETQYF	TGTGCCAGCAGTGAAGGGACTAGCGGGGGAGAGACCCAGTACTTC
TRBJ1-3	few	TRBV5-6	-	CASSVFSGNTIYF	TGTGCCAGCAGCGTATTCTCTGGAAACACCATATATTTT
TRBJ2-1	-	TRBV9	-	CASSRTPSSYNEQFF	TGTGCCAGCAGCAGGACTCCGAGCTCCTACAATGAGCAGTTCTTC
TRBJ2-2	-	TRBV9	TRBD2	CASSRRTSGGNTGELFF	TGTGCCAGCAGCCGCCGGACTAGCGGGGGCAACACCGGGGAGCTGTTTTTT
TRBJ1-1	-	TRBV18	TRBD1	CASSATGVDTEAFF	TGTGCCAGCTCAGCAACAGGGGTTGACACTGAAGCTTTCTTT
TRBJ2-7	-	TRBV7-9	TRBD2	CASSQWEGQISYEQYF	TGTGCCAGCAGCCAGTGGGAGGGTCAGATATCCTACGAGCAGTACTTC
TRBJ1-2	-	TRBV6-5	-	CASSYVGAGYGYTF	TGTGCCAGCAGTTACGTGGGGGCTGGCTATGGCTACACCTTC
TRBJ2-7	-	TRBV11-3	-	CASARHSPGKHEQYF	TGTGCCAGCGCCCGCCATTCCCCGGGGAAGCACGAGCAGTACTTC
TRBJ2-1	-	TRBV19	-	CASISGTTGRHYNEQFF	TGTGCCAGTATTTCGGGTACGACAGGCCGACATTACAATGAGCAGTTCTTC
TRBJ1-4	few	TRBV5-1	TRBD1	CASSRDSEKLFF	TGCGCCAGCAGCCGGGACAGTGAAAAACTGTTTTTT
TRBJ2-5	-	TRBV6-6	TRBD1	CASNWLGQGTETQYF	TGTGCCAGCAATTGGCTGGGACAGGGCACAGAGACCCAGTACTTC
TRBJ2-7	once	TRBV5-4	-	CASSLVGFEQYF	TGTGCCAGCAGCTTGGTCGGGTTTGAGCAGTACTTC
TRBJ2-5	-	TRBV5-1	TRBD1	CASSRGQGQETQYF	TGCGCCAGCAGCCGAGGACAGGGGCAAGAGACCCAGTACTTC
TRBJ2-2	-	TRBV7-8	TRBD1	CASSPRTGMNTGELFF	TGTGCCAGCAGCCCCCGGACAGGGATGAACACCGGGGAGCTGTTTTTT
TRBJ2-7	-	TRBV11-1	TRBD1	CASSPNRDRDYEQYF	TGTGCCAGCAGCCCTAACCGGGACAGGGACTACGAGCAGTACTTC
TRBJ1-2	-	TRBV5-6	-	CASRWDTGGYTF	TGTGCCAGCAGATGGGACACCGGGGGCTACACCTTC
TRBJ1-5	-	TRBV18	TRBD1	CASSPTADRVGSQPQHF	TGTGCCAGCTCACCAACCGCCGACAGGGTGGGTTCTCAGCCCCAGCATTTT
TRBJ2-2	-	TRBV4-1	-	CASSPTPGHTTGELFF	TGCGCCAGCAGTCCCACTCCGGGACACACCACCGGGGAGCTGTTTTTT
TRBJ2-7	-	TRBV7-6	-	CASSLSGSSYEQYF	TGTGCCAGCAGCTTATCAGGTAGCTCCTACGAGCAGTACTTC
TRBJ2-5	once	TRBV4-3	-	CASSSTAKETQYF	TGCGCCAGCAGCTCCACAGCCAAAGAGACCCAGTACTTC
TRBJ1-1	few	TRBV5-1	-	CASGLRGGTEAFF	TGCGCCAGCGGGTTAAGGGGGGGGACTGAAGCTTTCTTT
TRBJ2-7	-	TRBV19	-	CASSPPDRTYEQYF	TGTGCCAGTAGTCCCCCCGACAGGACCTACGAGCAGTACTTC
TRBJ1-1	-	TRBV19	-	CASSISLGAVKNTEAFF	TGTGCCAGTAGTATAAGTCTGGGGGCCGTCAAGAACACTGAAGCTTTCTTT
TRBJ2-5	-	TRBV30	TRBD1	CAWSPPPGQGKWETQYF	TGTGCCTGGAGTCCACCCCCGGGACAGGGTAAGTGGGAGACCCAGTACTTC
TRBJ2-5	-	TRBV9	TRBD2	CASSVEGLAGHTGQVETQYF	TGTGCCAGCAGCGTAGAGGGACTAGCGGGACACACGGGGCAGGTAGAGACCCAGTACTTC
TRBJ1-3	-	TRBV27	TRBD1	CASYRGRRGNTIYF	TGTGCCAGTTACAGGGGGCGCAGGGGAAACACCATATATTTT
TRBJ2-5	few	TRBV27	-	CASRPGIAETQYF	TGTGCCAGCAGGCCAGGGATTGCGGAGACCCAGTACTTC
TRBJ1-3	-	TRBV18	-	CASSPQTDSGNTIYF	TGTGCCAGCTCACCACAGACAGACTCTGGAAACACCATATATTTT
TRBJ1-5	-	TRBV13	-	CASSLNRVNQPQHF	TGTGCCAGCAGCCTAAACAGGGTGAATCAGCCCCAGCATTTT
TRBJ2-7	-	TRBV18	TRBD2	CASSPFRTRSYEQYF	TGTGCCAGCTCACCATTCCGGACTAGGTCCTACGAGCAGTACTTC
TRBJ2-1	-	TRBV4-3	TRBD2	CASRETSGLDNEQFF	TGCGCCAGCAGGGAGACTAGCGGGTTAGACAATGAGCAGTTCTTC
TRBJ2-7	-	TRBV5-1	TRBD1	CASSPEQGAKEQYF	TGCGCCAGCAGCCCGGAACAGGGGGCCAAAGAGCAGTACTTC
TRBJ2-1	-	TRBV2	-	CASRARLYNEQFF	TGTGCCAGCAGGGCCAGGTTATACAATGAGCAGTTCTTC
TRBJ2-7	-	TRBV6-1	TRBD1	CASSGLTGSDYEQYF	TGTGCCAGCAGCGGTTTGACAGGGAGCGATTACGAGCAGTACTTC
TRBJ2-5	-	TRBV7-8	TRBD2	CASSVLAGEETQYF	TGTGCCAGCAGCGTACTAGCGGGGGAAGAGACCCAGTACTTC
TRBJ1-1	-	TRBV10-2	-	CASGETASTTEAFF	TGCGCCAGCGGAGAGACAGCAAGTACGACTGAAGCTTTCTTT
TRBJ1-2	-	TRBV6-1	-	CASSERGYTF	TGTGCCAGCAGTGAGCGCGGCTACACCTTC
TRBJ2-5	-	TRBV19	TRBD2	CASSIAGGAMKTQYF	TGTGCCAGTAGTATAGCCGGGGGGGCTATGAAGACCCAGTACTTC
TRBJ1-4	-	TRBV19	TRBD1	CASSKGTGREKLFF	TGTGCCAGTAGTAAAGGGACAGGGCGGGAAAAACTGTTTTTT
TRBJ1-6	-	TRBV11-3	-	CASRATIADSPPLHF	TGTGCCAGCAGGGCGACGATAGCCGATTCGCCACCCCTCCACTTT